The 8 T cell receptor beta chains listed next were all sequenced from one sample in a study of tumor and adjacent non-tumor tissue in lung cancer (dated by TCRdb to 2016 to 2019). Library preparation was by multiplex PCR. TCRdb names Illumina HiSeq 2500 as the instrument used. TCRbeta libraries were constructed through three rounds of nested PCR with primers (Table S4) according to protocols adapted from ARM-PCR. The public reads were run again by TCRdb, first through fastp at Q25 and then through MiXCR, and only productive beta chains were kept. Each entry is one CDR3 protein sequence, shown with its most common DNA and genes. Here the sample has around 71,000 distinct CDR3 sequences; approximately 77% occur a single time. Clones ranked in the top ten supply about a tenth of the sample. RNA was isolated from bulk, unsorted tissue, and RNA quality was assessed with a NanoDrop ND-1000 and an Agilent 2100.

The sample taken for sequencing was lung tumor tissue. These receptors all stem from a woman in her forties with non-small cell lung cancer.

The genes are TRBV12-5 and TRBJ2-7, with 9 bases aligning to TRBD2. Germline V lookup: CDR1 LGHNT, CDR2 FRNRAP. This CDR3 has 15 amino acids. V dropped 6 bases and J dropped 5; count of bases not matched to a gene: 11. CDR3 coding DNA: TGTGCTAGTGGACCCCCGCGGGAGGGTTTCCACGAGCAGTACTTC. It encodes CASGPPREGFHEQYF. The full variable domain, with the rest looked up from reference TRBV12-5 and TRBJ2-7, is DARVTQTPRHKVTEMGQEVTMRCQPILGHNTVFWYRQTMMQGLELLAYFRNRAPLDDSGMPKDRFSAEMPDATLATLKIQPSEPRDSAVYFCASGPPREGFHEQYFGPGTRLTVT.

Remarks on this clonotype: Compared with germline, one end of the junction differs, possibly owing to a read error. The rearrangement links TRBV11-2 to TRBJ2-6; possible D gene TRBD1, 5 bases. The CDR3 consists of 16 residues. Germline CDR1 and CDR2: SGHAT and FQNNGV. CDR3 DNA sequence: TGTGCCAGCAACTGGTCAGACCTCCCTGGGGCCAACGTCCTGATTTTC. It encodes CASNWSDLPGANVLIF. Combining the CDR3 with reference TRBV11-2 and TRBJ2-6 gives the whole variable domain EAGVAQSPRYKIIEKRQSVAFWCNPISGHATLYWYQQILGQGPKLLIQFQNNGVVDDSQLPKDRFSAERLKGVDSTLKIQPAKLEDSAVYLCASNWSDLPGANVLIFGAGSRLTVL.

The chain is built from TRBV6-6 and TRBJ2-7; D is ambiguous. Germline V gene sequence: CDR1 MNHNY, CDR2 SVGAGI (reference sequence). The length of the CDR3 is 13 residues. V lost 7 bases, J lost 2 bases, and 12 bases lay in between. For the CDR3, the DNA is TGTGCCAGCATCTACAACAAGGCCTACGAGCAGTACTTC. It codes for CASIYNKAYEQYF.

The chain joins TRBV29-1 to TRBJ2-5; 7 bases fit TRBD2. The V gene's germline CDR1 is SQVTM and CDR2 ANQGSEA. The CDR3 length is 15 residues. J lost 10 bases, V lost 4 bases, and 18 bases had no gene match. The CDR3 here is CSVGSAGSLGGIQYF. The CDR3 nucleotides read TGCAGCGTTGGTTCTGCTGGCAGCCTGGGGGGGATCCAGTACTTC.

Concerning this clonotype itself: Lacking the conserved final phenylalanine or tryptophan, this CDR3 likely reflects a read error. The chain uses TRBV11-2 and TRBJ2-7; D might be TRBD1 (6 bases). The CDR3 has 16 residues. Trimming cost V 6 bases and J 3 bases, with 21 bases left between them. In germline, CDR1 is SGHAT, CDR2 FQNNGV. In nucleotides, the CDR3 is TGTGCCAGCAGTCCCCTCTGTGGGCAGGGGTACTACGAGCAGTACATC. This translates into CASSPLCGQGYYEQYI.

In the case of this clonotype: Since the CDR3 does not end with the conserved phenylalanine or tryptophan, this likely comes from a read error. This chain connects TRBV12-3 or TRBV12-4 to TRBJ2-3, with TRBD2 matching 8 bases. The CDR3 is 15 amino acids. Germline trimming cut 3 bases from V and 6 bases from J; bases unmatched to any gene: 8. The DNA for the CDR3 is TGTGCCAGCAGTTTGAACGGGGGGGCCGCGGATACGCAGTATCTT. This translates into CASSLNGGAADTQYL.

As to this clonotype: Germline is not matched at one junction end, which may reflect a read error. The chain links TRBV11-2 to TRBJ2-7; TRBD1 aligns across 8 bases. The CDR3 is made up of 14 amino acids. The V gene's germline CDR1 is SGHAT and CDR2 FQNNGV. CDR3 sequence reads: CASSLQGVGDEQYF. CDR3 DNA: TGTGCGAGCAGCTTACAGGGGGTAGGGGATGAGCAGTACTTC.

About this clonotype itself: A junction end diverges from the germline sequence, so it may reflect a read error. The chain is built from TRBV12-3 or TRBV12-4 and TRBJ2-7; TRBD1 is a possible D gene (5 bases). This CDR3 contains 13 residues. Written as DNA, the CDR3 is TGTGCCAGTAGTTTAGTTGACAGTTACGAGCACTACTTC. Protein sequence: CASSLVDSYEHYF.